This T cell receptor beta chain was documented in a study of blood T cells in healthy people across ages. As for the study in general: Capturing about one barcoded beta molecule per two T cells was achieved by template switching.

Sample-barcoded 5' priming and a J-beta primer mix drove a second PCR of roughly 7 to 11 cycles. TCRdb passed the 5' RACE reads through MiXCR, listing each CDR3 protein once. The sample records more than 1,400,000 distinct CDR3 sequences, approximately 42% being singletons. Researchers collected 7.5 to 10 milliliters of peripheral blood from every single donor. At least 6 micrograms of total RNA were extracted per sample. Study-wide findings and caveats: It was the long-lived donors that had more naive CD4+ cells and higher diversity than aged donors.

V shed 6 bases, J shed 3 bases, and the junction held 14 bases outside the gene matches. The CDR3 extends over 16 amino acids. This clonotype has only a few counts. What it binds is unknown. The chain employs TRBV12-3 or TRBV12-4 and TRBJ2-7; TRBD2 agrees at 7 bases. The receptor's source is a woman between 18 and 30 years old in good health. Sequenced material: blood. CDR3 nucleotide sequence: TGTGCCAGCAGCCCTGCCAAAAGCGGGGCGGGCTACGAGCAGTACTTC. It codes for CASSPAKSGAGYEQYF.